These 20 T cell receptor beta chains were sequenced from one sample in a study of CD8+ T cells in alopecia areata listed by TCRdb under 2018. In light of the paper, this sample's time point label describes: around 4 weeks on oral tofacitinib. The treatment or condition tag for this specimen amounts to: oral pan-JAK inhibitor, 5-10 mg twice daily. Library creation used the immunoSEQ multiplex PCR assay. RNA was extracted from all samples and reverse transcribed into cDNA, which served as template for TCR sequencing. The table comes from immuneACCESS by way of TCRdb, which keeps in-frame sequences with V and J called. Part of the clones is missing from these tables; in studies checked, under half for an unresolved V gene and the rest for unknown reasons. A total of more than 90,000 clones appear in this sample, under 70% of them only once. The ten top clones hold around 15% of the sample. This sample comprised CD8+ T cells sorted from blood, obtained at week 4, from a patient treated with tofacitinib. The source of these receptors is a human donor with alopecia areata.

V and J are TRBV7-3 and TRBJ2-1; 9 nucleotides agree with TRBD2. The CDR3 totals 15 residues. Losses at the gene ends were 5 bases for V and 4 bases for J; bases not matched to a gene: 6. The germline gives CDR1 SGHTA, CDR2 FQGTGA. The CDR3 nucleotides are TGTGCCAGCAGCCCCAGCGGGGGGCAGTACAATGAGCAGTTCTTC. It codes for CASSPSGGQYNEQFF.

The V and J genes are TRBV29-1 and TRBJ1-4; D may be TRBD1 (6 bases). This CDR3 has 15 amino acids. Germline loops: CDR1 SQVTM, CDR2 ANQGSEA. Between the trimmed V and J ends, which lost 0 bases and 2 bases, there was a span of 10 bases. CDR3 loop: CSVEDVQGTNEKLFF. Here the CDR3 DNA reads TGCAGCGTTGAAGATGTGCAGGGGACTAATGAAAAACTGTTTTTT.

This chain uses TRBV13 with TRBJ2-5; D not certain. V lost 5 bases to trimming and J lost 3 bases, with 10 bases between them. The CDR3 consists of 13 residues. Germline CDR1 reads PRHDT; CDR2 reads FYEKMQ (reference sequence). CDR3 bases: TGTGCCAGCAGCCCGACCCCGAAAGAGACCCAGTACTTC. Its protein is CASSPTPKETQYF.

The V call is TRBV5-6, the J call TRBJ1-5; TRBD1 is a possible D gene (5 bases). The germline V and J ends were trimmed by 4 bases and 2 bases, with 16 bases remaining between them. The CDR3 spans 16 residues. Per germline, CDR1 SGHDT and CDR2 YYEEEE. As DNA, the CDR3 is TGTGCCAGCAGCCCGGGACCCCCTCAGGGCAATCAGCCCCAGCATTTT. The encoded protein is CASSPGPPQGNQPQHF.

This chain joins TRBV7-9 and TRBJ2-7; the match to TRBD2 covers 8 bases. V lost 5 bases and J lost 3; bases outside the gene matches: 12. CDR3 size: 16 residues. Germline V gene data show CDR1 as SEHNR and CDR2 as FQNEAQ (reference sequence). The CDR3 DNA reads TGTGCCAGCAGCCTCCTCTTGGGCGGGAGGAACTACGAGCAGTACTTC. Encoded protein: CASSLLLGGRNYEQYF.

V is TRBV7-9 and J is TRBJ1-1, with D perhaps TRBD1 (6 bases). The germline CDR1 and CDR2 sequences are SEHNR and FQNEAQ (reference sequence). The CDR3 has 13 amino acids. Trimming shortened V by 4 bases and J by 5 bases, and 11 bases separated the two germline ends. The CDR3 loop is CASSSGVRTEAFF. The CDR3 DNA follows: TGTGCCAGCAGCTCAGGGGTGCGGACTGAAGCTTTCTTT.

The chain couples TRBV6-5 to TRBJ2-1; the match to TRBD2 covers 7 bases. The CDR3 has 16 amino acids. V lost 2 bases to trimming and J lost 3 bases; unmatched junction nucleotides: 7. The germline CDR1 and CDR2 sequences are MNHEY and SVGAGI. CDR3 DNA sequence: TGTGCCAGCAGTTACGAAGCGGGGCCCCTCTACAATGAGCAGTTCTTC. Translating it yields CASSYEAGPLYNEQFF.

This clone was observed a handful of times. The chain combines TRBV28 with TRBJ1-4; maybe TRBD1 (6 bases). Germline V gene data show CDR1 as MDHEN and CDR2 as SYDVKM. This CDR3 comprises 14 residues. With 5 bases removed from V and 7 bases from J, the gap between germline ends came to 14 bases. The CDR3 sequence: CASSAWGHGEKLFF. In DNA form, the CDR3 reads TGTGCCAGCAGTGCCTGGGGGCATGGTGAAAAACTGTTTTTT. The variable domain in full, completed from reference TRBV28 and TRBJ1-4, reads DVKVTQSSRYLVKRTGEKVFLECVQDMDHENMFWYRQDPGLGLRLIYFSYDVKMKEKGDIPEGYSVSREKKERFSLILESASTNQTSMYLCASSAWGHGEKLFFGSGTQLSVL.

In this sample, this clone turned up a few times. The chain employs TRBV29-1 and TRBJ1-1, with a weak D call TRBD1 (6 bases). The CDR3 totals 15 residues. CDR1 SQVTM and CDR2 ANQGSEA come from the germline V gene. V gave up 1 base and J gave up 1 base, with 13 bases separating them. Written as DNA, the CDR3 is TGCAGCGTTGAAGTGTCCAAGGGACAGAACACTGAAGCTTTCTTT. This sequence encodes CSVEVSKGQNTEAFF. Full variable domain (remainder filled in from reference TRBV29-1 and TRBJ1-1): SAVISQKPSRDICQRGTSLTIQCQVDSQVTMMFWYRQQPGQSLTLIATANQGSEATYESGFVIDKFPISRPNLTFSTLTVSNMSPEDSSIYLCSVEVSKGQNTEAFFGQGTRLTVV.

The gene calls are TRBV7-9 and TRBJ2-1, with TRBD1 identical over 9 bases. The V and J ends lost 2 bases and 6 bases, in that order; junction bases with no gene match: 2. Germline CDR1 SEHNR, CDR2 FQNEAQ (reference sequence). This CDR3 has 14 amino acids. CDR3 residues: CASSLTTGGNEQFF. CDR3 DNA sequence: TGTGCCAGCAGCTTAACGACAGGGGGCAATGAGCAGTTCTTC.

Turning to this clone: At the DNA level, this CDR3 is encoded by other sequences in the same sample as well. The rearrangement links TRBV27 to TRBJ1-5, with 7 nucleotides matching TRBD1. Germline loops: CDR1 MNHEY, CDR2 SMNVEV (reference sequence). The trim removed 3 bases at V and 2 bases at J, leaving 1 base unmatched. The CDR3 loop spans 14 amino acids. CDR3 residues: CASSFGQGNQPQHF. Written as DNA, the CDR3 is TGTGCCAGCAGTTTCGGACAGGGCAATCAGCCCCAGCATTTT.

This clone was observed a handful of times. The chain carries TRBV2 and TRBJ2-4; 11 nucleotides match TRBD1. J gave up 8 bases and V 8 bases, and 11 bases lay outside the gene matches. CDR3 length: 15 amino acids. CDR1 is SNHLY, CDR2 FYNNEI, per germline. CDR3 protein: CASDTGQGAYDIQYF. Written as DNA, the CDR3 is TGTGCCAGCGATACTGGACAGGGGGCTTACGACATTCAGTACTTC.

This sequence joins TRBV4-3 and TRBJ1-2, with 8 bases matching TRBD1. There are 18 residues in the CDR3. Germline CDR1 reads LGHNA; CDR2 reads YSLEER. The ends lost 0 bases at V and 5 bases at J; junction bases unmatched: 14. The CDR3 protein is CASSQDLWAGGEFYGYTF. CDR3 DNA: TGCGCCAGCAGCCAAGATCTTTGGGCAGGGGGCGAATTTTATGGCTACACCTTC.

The J gene is TRBJ2-7, the V gene TRBV5-1, with TRBD1 identical over 10 bases. The CDR3 runs 14 residues. Germline CDR1 reads SGHRS; CDR2 reads YFSETQ. J was trimmed by 5 bases and V by 3 bases; bases with no gene match: 5. The CDR3 sequence: CASSSGQGSDEQYF. CDR3 nucleotides: TGCGCCAGCAGCTCGGGACAGGGGTCCGACGAGCAGTACTTC.

The V call is TRBV13, the J call TRBJ2-1; D possibly matches TRBD1 or TRBD2 (5 bases each). This CDR3 comprises 15 residues. CDR1 PRHDT and CDR2 FYEKMQ come from the germline V gene (reference sequence). Trimming took 3 bases from V and 7 from J, leaving 16 bases between them. In DNA form, the CDR3 reads TGTGCCAGCAGCTTGAGGGTGGGACGACAGAATGAGCAGTTCTTC. It yields the protein CASSLRVGRQNEQFF.

V is TRBV27 and J is TRBJ2-7; D is ambiguous. Trimming took off 6 bases at V and 5 bases at J, with 14 bases between the two ends. Germline CDR1 is MNHEY and CDR2 is SMNVEV (reference sequence). This CDR3 contains 13 residues. The CDR3 is CASSEIGFHEQYF. CDR3 bases: TGTGCCAGCAGCGAGATAGGTTTTCACGAGCAGTACTTC.

This clone was seen a handful of times. The gene calls are TRBV7-9 and TRBJ2-5, with 12 bases matching TRBD2. The CDR3 runs 16 residues. Germline loops: CDR1 SEHNR, CDR2 FQNEAQ (reference sequence). Trimming cost V 4 bases and J 1 base; bases outside gene matches: 4. CDR3 bases: TGTGCCAGCAGCTCCACTAGCGGGGGGATCCAAGAGACCCAGTACTTC. Amino acid sequence: CASSSTSGGIQETQYF. Based on the CDR3 plus reference TRBV7-9 and TRBJ2-5, the full variable domain is DTGVSQNPRHKITKRGQNVTFRCDPISEHNRLYWYRQTLGQGPEFLTYFQNEAQLEKSRLLSDRFSAERPKGSFSTLEIQRTEQGDSAMYLCASSSTSGGIQETQYFGPGTRLLVL.

This chain joins TRBV27 and TRBJ2-5; weak D call: TRBD2 (6 bases). This CDR3 has 14 residues. The germline CDR1 and CDR2 sequences are MNHEY and SMNVEV (reference sequence). The V and J ends lost 0 bases and 4 bases respectively, with 9 bases between them. The CDR3 coding sequence is TGTGCCAGCAGTTTATCGGGAGGTGGAGAGACCCAGTACTTC. As protein: CASSLSGGGETQYF.

The chain employs TRBV3-1 (or the pseudogene TRBV3-2) and TRBJ1-5; D unclear. Between the trimmed V and J ends, which lost 2 bases and 11 bases, there was a span of 1 base. Germline CDR1 LGHDT, CDR2 YNNKEL (reference sequence). The CDR3 runs to 9 residues. DNA for the CDR3: TGTGCCAGCAGCCAAACCCAGCATTTT. Its protein is CASSQTQHF.

This clone was detected a few times. The chain combines TRBV6-5 with TRBJ1-2; a weak D match, TRBD1 (6 bases). The CDR3 spans 15 residues. V lost 5 bases, J lost 2 bases, and 15 bases lay in between. Germline V CDR1 and CDR2: MNHEY, SVGAGI. The CDR3 DNA reads TGTGCCAGCAGTACAACAGGGTCTGGGAACTATGGCTACACCTTC. This encodes CASSTTGSGNYGYTF.